This TCR beta chain was documented in a study of cytomegalovirus exposure and HLA in healthy donors. Study background: The study placed about 81% of its approximately 360 genotyped donors in the Caucasian-associated ancestry cluster. Study conclusions and caveats: The authors later found HLA-associated TCR beta chains more clonally expanded than equally common others.

This clone was observed a few times. Its antigen remains unknown. The primer mix had 60 Vbeta and 13 Jbeta primers. Assay used: immunoSEQ multiplex PCR; TCRdb lists only in-frame clones, some missing. Here the sample spans 110,000 to 150,000 clones, 60% to 80% being singletons. The germline V gene encodes CDR1 MNHEY and CDR2 SMNVEV (reference sequence). V lost 4 bases, J lost 7 bases, and 10 bases lay in between. The CDR3 is 12 amino acids. This chain connects TRBV27 to TRBJ1-2; no firm D call. The sequenced material came from PBMCs. This clonotype originated in a woman in her 30s in good health and CMV-seronegative. The CDR3 region has the DNA TGTGCCAGCAGTTCCGCGGGCCGTGGCTACACCTTC. Translated: CASSSAGRGYTF.